This T cell receptor beta chain was sequenced during a study of cytomegalovirus exposure and HLA in healthy donors. Turning to the study itself: The approximately 110 validation repertoires, a later analysis reported, used the same platform as the approximately 730 repertoires from the first cohort.

The assay was immunoSEQ multiplex PCR, and TCRdb's table has in-frame clones only and misses some. The repertoire includes over 120,000 clones, 89% of them detected once, and about 10% sits in the top ten. A word on this clone: The antigen remains unidentified.

Regarding the study as a whole: Most TCR sequences showed up rarely, but some public TCRs showed up in many donors. TCR clusters originating in the first cohort tended to co-occur in the roughly 120 validation repertoires, according to a later analysis. The authors confirmed in vitro that a few CMV-associated chains were specific for CMV antigens.

The origin of this receptor is a young woman in good health and CMV-seropositive. The sequenced sample was PBMCs.

As DNA, the CDR3 is TGCGCCAGCAGCACCGTCCCCCGGGAGCAGTACTTC. Amino acids: CASSTVPREQYF. The chain recombines TRBV5-1 with TRBJ2-7, with D unclear. The CDR3 consists of 12 residues. V was shortened by 4 bases and J by 7 bases, with 12 bases between the two germline ends. The V gene's germline CDR1 is SGHRS and CDR2 YFSETQ.